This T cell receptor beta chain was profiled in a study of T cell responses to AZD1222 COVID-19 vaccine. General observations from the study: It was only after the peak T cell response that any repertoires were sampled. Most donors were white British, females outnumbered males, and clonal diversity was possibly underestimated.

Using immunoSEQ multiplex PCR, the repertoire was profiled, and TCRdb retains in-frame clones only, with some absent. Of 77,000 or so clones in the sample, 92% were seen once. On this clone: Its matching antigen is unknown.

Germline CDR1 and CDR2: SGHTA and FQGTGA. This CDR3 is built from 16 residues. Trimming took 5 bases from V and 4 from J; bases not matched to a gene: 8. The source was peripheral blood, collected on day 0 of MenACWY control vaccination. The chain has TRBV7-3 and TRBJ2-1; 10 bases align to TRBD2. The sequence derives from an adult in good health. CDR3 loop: CASSVNSGGLYNEQFF. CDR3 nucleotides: TGTGCCAGCAGCGTTAATAGCGGGGGGCTTTACAATGAGCAGTTCTTC.